This TCR beta chain was identified during a study of Graves' ophthalmopathy and Graves' hyperthyroidism. Overall study results and limits: The model's ophthalmopathy progression predictions had around 64% sensitivity and 72.22% specificity.

Every ophthalmopathy donor presented moderate-to-severe activity, CAS ≥3, NOSPECS ≥4 and duration under 3 months. In the case of this clonotype: Its antigen is still unknown. Relative to the germline gene, one junction end is altered; a read error may explain this.

As the template, RNA transcripts were used to amplify TCR beta CDR3 regions. First-round RT-PCR with HTBI primers preceded a second-round multiplex PCR. TCRdb itself ran the multiplex PCR reads through MiXCR, one entry per CDR3 protein. The sample shows around 43,000 distinct CDR3 sequences, about 50% of them seen only once. CDR1 and CDR2 from the germline V gene are MNHEY and SVGEGT. The CDR3 loop spans 15 amino acids. Sequencing was carried out using peripheral blood. The TCR comes from an adult man with Graves' ophthalmopathy. V and J are TRBV6-2 or TRBV6-3 and TRBJ2-3; D might be TRBD2 (6 bases). DNA for the CDR3: TGTGCCAGCGGTTACGGGACCACTAGCACAGATACGCGGTATTTT. This translates into CASGYGTTSTDTRYF.